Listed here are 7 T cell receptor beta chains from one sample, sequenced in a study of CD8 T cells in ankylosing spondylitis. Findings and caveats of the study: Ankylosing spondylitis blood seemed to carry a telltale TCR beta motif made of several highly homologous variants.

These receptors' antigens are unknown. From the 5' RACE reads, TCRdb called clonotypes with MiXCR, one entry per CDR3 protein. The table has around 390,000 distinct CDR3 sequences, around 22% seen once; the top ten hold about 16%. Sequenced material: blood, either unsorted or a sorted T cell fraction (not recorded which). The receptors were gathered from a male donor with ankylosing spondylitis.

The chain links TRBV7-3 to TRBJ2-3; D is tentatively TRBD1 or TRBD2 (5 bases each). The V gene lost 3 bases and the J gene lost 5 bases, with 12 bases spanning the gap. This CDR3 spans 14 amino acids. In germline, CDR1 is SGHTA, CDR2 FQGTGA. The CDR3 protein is CASSFSGTGDTQYF. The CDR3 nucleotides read TGTGCCAGCAGCTTTTCCGGGACGGGAGATACGCAGTATTTT.

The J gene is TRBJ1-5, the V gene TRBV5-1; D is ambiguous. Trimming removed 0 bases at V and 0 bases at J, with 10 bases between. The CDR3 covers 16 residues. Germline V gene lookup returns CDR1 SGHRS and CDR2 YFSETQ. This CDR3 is CASSLEPDYSNQPQHF. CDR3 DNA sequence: TGCGCCAGCAGCTTGGAGCCAGACTATAGCAATCAGCCCCAGCATTTT. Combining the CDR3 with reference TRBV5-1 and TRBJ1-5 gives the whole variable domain KAGVTQTPRYLIKTRGQQVTLSCSPISGHRSVSWYQQTPGQGLQFLFEYFSETQRNKGNFPGRFSGRQFSNSRSEMNVSTLELGDSALYLCASSLEPDYSNQPQHFGDGTRLSIL.

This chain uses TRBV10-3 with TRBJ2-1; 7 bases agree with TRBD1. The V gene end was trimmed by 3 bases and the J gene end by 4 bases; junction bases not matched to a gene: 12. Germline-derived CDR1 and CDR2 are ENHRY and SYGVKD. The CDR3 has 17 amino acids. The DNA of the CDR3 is TGTGCCATCAGTGAAACCACCGACAGGGCCGGATACAATGAGCAGTTCTTC. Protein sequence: CAISETTDRAGYNEQFF.

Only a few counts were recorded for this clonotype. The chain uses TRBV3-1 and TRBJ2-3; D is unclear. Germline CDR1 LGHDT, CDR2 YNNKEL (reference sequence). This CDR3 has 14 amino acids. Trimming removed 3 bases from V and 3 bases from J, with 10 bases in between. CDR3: CASSQQVRTDTQYF. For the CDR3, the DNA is TGTGCCAGCAGCCAGCAGGTCCGGACAGATACGCAGTATTTT.

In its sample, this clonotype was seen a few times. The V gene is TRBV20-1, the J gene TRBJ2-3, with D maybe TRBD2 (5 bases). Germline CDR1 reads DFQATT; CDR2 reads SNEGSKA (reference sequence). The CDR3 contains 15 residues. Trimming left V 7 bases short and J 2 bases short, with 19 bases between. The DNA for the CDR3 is TGCAGTGGGGTCGGAGGACCCCAACCCACAGATACGCAGTATTTT. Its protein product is CSGVGGPQPTDTQYF.

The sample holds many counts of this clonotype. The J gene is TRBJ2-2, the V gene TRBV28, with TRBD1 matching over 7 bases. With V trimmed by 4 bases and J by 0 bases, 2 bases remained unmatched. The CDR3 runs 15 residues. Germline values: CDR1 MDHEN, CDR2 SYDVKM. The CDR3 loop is CASSSGTANTGELFF. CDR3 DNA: TGTGCCAGCAGTTCCGGGACAGCGAACACCGGGGAGCTGTTTTTT.

The CDR3 reads CASSQTRTTGNTIYF. CDR3 coding DNA: TGTGCCAGCAGCCAAACAAGGACAACAGGAAACACCATATATTTT. The V and J genes are TRBV11-2 and TRBJ1-3, with D possibly matching TRBD1 (5 bases). This CDR3 is built from 15 residues. Germline V lookup: CDR1 SGHAT, CDR2 FQNNGV. The ends were cut back, 5 bases at V and 4 bases at J, with 15 bases in the middle.